Many counts were recorded for the clone carrying this T cell receptor beta chain. Its antigen is unidentified. The team produced cDNA through 5'RACE using 10-nucleotide random UMIs. A single record per CDR3 protein comes from TCRdb applying MiXCR to the 5' RACE reads. The table includes 55,000 to 75,000 distinct CDR3 sequences, over 2% detected once. Germline V gives CDR1 LNHNV, CDR2 YYDKDF (reference sequence). Trimming removed 3 bases at V and 5 bases at J, with 13 bases between. This CDR3 has 14 residues. The sample is drawn from a study of neurological immune-mediated disorders. The overall study: Relapsing-remitting patients made up about 90% of the roughly 34 multiple sclerosis patients, and secondary progressive patients made up 3.

Regarding the study as a whole: For the multiple sclerosis repertoire cluster, no association with any clinical or MRI feature was found.

The V call is TRBV15, the J call TRBJ1-2, with a weak D call TRBD1 (5 bases). The clonotype originates from a man aged 50 to 59 with multiple sclerosis. The sequenced sample consisted of PBMCs. CDR3 protein: CATSRDKSFYGYTF. In nucleotides, the CDR3 is TGTGCCACCAGCAGGGACAAATCCTTTTATGGCTACACCTTC.